The 9 T cell receptor beta chains in this list originate from one sample, sequenced in a study of low-dose radiotherapy and immunotherapy resistance in tumors (dated by TCRdb to 2022 to 2024). Sequencing took place on an Illumina HiSeq 2500. First-strand cDNA was synthesized using Superscript III and a set of TRAV- and TRBV-specific primers, so that both TCRalpha and TCRbeta chains were covered. TCRs were amplified for about 19 PCR cycles with Phusion, using a constant-region primer paired with the adapter attached to the V primers. TCRdb reanalyzed the raw reads on its own, using fastp at Q25 for trimming and MiXCR for clone calling, and kept in-frame beta chains. Rows merge per CDR3 protein into single entries with the most common DNA and genes. The sample table contains under 90,000 distinct CDR3 sequences; only one count was recorded for around 31% of them. The ten largest clones take up roughly 11% of the sample.

This specimen's time point label, interpreted: before trial treatment. The input for sequencing was PBMCs, taken before treatment. The receptors here all came from a female donor with ovarian cancer.

This clonotype was picked up a small number of times. V usage is TRBV28 and J usage is TRBJ1-1; D remains unclear. Germline V gene sequence: CDR1 MDHEN, CDR2 SYDVKM. The CDR3 runs 12 residues. V lost 2 bases to trimming and J lost 4 bases, with 5 bases between them. Here the CDR3 DNA reads TGTGCCAGCAGTTTAAAGGGCACTGAAGCTTTCTTT. It codes for CASSLKGTEAFF.

This clonotype was seen once. The genes are TRBV6-1 and TRBJ1-1; 7 nucleotides line up with TRBD1. V dropped 8 bases and J dropped 5; count of bases not matched to a gene: 5. CDR1 and CDR2 from the germline V gene are MNHNS and SASEGT. There are 12 residues in the CDR3. The DNA of the CDR3 is TGTGCCAGCGGAGGGGGCAGAACTGAAGCTTTCTTT. It translates to CASGGGRTEAFF.

This clonotype was counted only a few times. V gene TRBV18 combines with J gene TRBJ2-1; D is uncertain. The germline V gene encodes CDR1 KGHSH and CDR2 LQKENI. V lost 6 bases and J 0 bases, leaving 12 bases between the germline ends. The CDR3 contains 15 residues. The CDR3 loop reads CASSLTASSYNEQFF. The CDR3 nucleotides are TGTGCCAGCTCCTTGACTGCTAGCTCCTACAATGAGCAGTTCTTC. The complete variable domain, with remaining parts taken from reference TRBV18 and TRBJ2-1, reads NAGVMQNPRHLVRRRGQEARLRCSPMKGHSHVYWYRQLPEEGLKFMVYLQKENIIDESGMPKERFSAEFPKEGPSILRIQQVVRGDSAAYFCASSLTASSYNEQFFGPGTRLTVL.

The CDR3 region is CASSYAGLAGVIGEQYF. The CDR3 region has the DNA TGTGCCAGCAGTTACGCGGGACTAGCGGGAGTTATAGGCGAGCAGTACTTC. This rearrangement joins TRBV6-8 to TRBJ2-7; 14 positions agree with TRBD2. This CDR3 comprises 17 residues. Germline CDR1 and CDR2: MNHGY and SAAAGT. The V and J ends lost 2 bases and 6 bases, in that order; junction bases with no gene match: 9.

This clonotype was seen a few times. This chain uses TRBV28 with TRBJ2-5, with D unresolved. CDR1 and CDR2 from the germline V gene are MDHEN and SYDVKM. V lost 6 bases, J lost 0 bases, and 17 bases lay in between. The CDR3 consists of 16 residues. The CDR3 nucleotides read TGTGCCAGCAGAAAGGAGAGTAGTCCTAACCAAGAGACCCAGTACTTC. Translating gives CASRKESSPNQETQYF.

At least ten counts were recorded for this clonotype. The chain has TRBV6-8 and TRBJ2-7; D perhaps matches TRBD1 (5 bases). The V end lost 5 bases, the J end lost 6 bases, and 14 bases lay between the germline ends. The CDR3 extends over 13 amino acids. Germline values: CDR1 MNHGY, CDR2 SAAAGT. The CDR3 sequence is CASSPPGLGEQYF. CDR3 bases: TGTGCCAGCAGTCCTCCAGGGCTGGGCGAGCAGTACTTC.

The chain recombines TRBV7-2 with TRBJ1-5; D is perhaps TRBD1 (5 bases). The V and J ends lost 0 bases and 6 bases respectively, with 12 bases between them. CDR3 length: 15 amino acids. CDR1 is SGHTA, CDR2 FQGNSA, per germline. The CDR3 here is CASSLALGTGQPQHF. The CDR3 region has the DNA TGTGCCAGCAGCTTAGCGCTCGGGACGGGTCAGCCCCAGCATTTT.

This clonotype was seen many times. The genes are TRBV7-9 and TRBJ2-1, with D maybe TRBD1 (5 bases). The germline gives CDR1 SEHNR, CDR2 FQNEAQ (reference sequence). The CDR3 runs to 16 residues. Trimming took 0 bases from V and 0 from J, leaving 9 bases between them. This CDR3 reads CASSLARGYSYNEQFF. For the CDR3, the DNA is TGTGCCAGCAGCTTAGCTAGGGGCTACTCCTACAATGAGCAGTTCTTC.

This chain links TRBV11-2 with TRBJ2-1; 7 bases agree with TRBD2. CDR3 size: 16 residues. CDR1 and CDR2 (germline): SGHAT, FQNNGV. V trimming: 2 bases; J trimming: 5 bases; junction bases outside the gene matches: 9. CDR3: CASSLNFGGSHNEQFF. The CDR3 nucleotides are TGTGCCAGCAGCTTAAACTTCGGGGGGTCTCACAATGAGCAGTTCTTC.